The 6 T cell receptor beta chains below all came from one sample that was sequenced in a study of identical twins. Each CDR3 protein gets one entry after TCRdb re-called the 5' RACE reads with MiXCR. Counted here are roughly 240,000 distinct CDR3 sequences, 6% to 8.5% occurring once; the ten biggest clones make up approximately 5.4%. This sample was also put to use in a study of yellow fever vaccine responses in identical twins.

Sequenced input: CD8+ T cells sorted from blood. Every receptor here comes from a woman under 30 in good health.

This clonotype was detected ten times or more. V is TRBV6-5 and J is TRBJ2-1, with D unclear. V lost 0 bases to trimming and J lost 5 bases, with 5 bases between them. The germline gives CDR1 MNHEY, CDR2 SVGAGI. This CDR3 region has 13 residues. The CDR3 DNA reads TGTGCCAGCAGTTACTCGAGGAACAATGAGCAGTTCTTC. Translated, it gives CASSYSRNNEQFF.

The rearrangement uses TRBV5-1 and TRBJ2-2; the match to TRBD2 covers 11 bases. Germline V lookup: CDR1 SGHRS, CDR2 YFSETQ. V lost 0 bases, J lost 5 bases, and 6 bases stayed unmatched. This CDR3 contains 17 residues. The CDR3 is CASSLDSWTSGTGELFF. Here the CDR3 DNA reads TGCGCCAGCAGCTTGGATTCCTGGACTAGCGGGACCGGGGAGCTGTTTTTT. The complete variable domain, with remaining parts taken from reference TRBV5-1 and TRBJ2-2, reads KAGVTQTPRYLIKTRGQQVTLSCSPISGHRSVSWYQQTPGQGLQFLFEYFSETQRNKGNFPGRFSGRQFSNSRSEMNVSTLELGDSALYLCASSLDSWTSGTGELFFGEGSRLTVL.

This clonotype has a handful of counts. This chain uses TRBV13 with TRBJ1-4; D call uncertain. CDR1 and CDR2 (germline): PRHDT, FYEKMQ (reference sequence). The CDR3 sequence is 14 residues long. V was shortened by 5 bases and J by 8 bases, with 15 bases between the two germline ends. The CDR3 nucleotides are TGTGCCAGCAGCGAAGCAGCCCTCGGGGAAAAACTGTTTTTT. Translation: CASSEAALGEKLFF.

This clonotype occurred many times. The V and J genes are TRBV12-3 or TRBV12-4 and TRBJ2-2, with D perhaps matching TRBD1 (6 bases). This CDR3 comprises 14 residues. Trimming removed 5 bases at V and 8 bases at J, with 15 bases between. CDR3 DNA: TGTGCCAGCAGTCGCAGTACAGGGATAGGGGAGCTGTTTTTT. Translation: CASSRSTGIGELFF.

This sequence joins TRBV10-3 and TRBJ2-1, with 8 nucleotides matching TRBD1. This CDR3 is 15 amino acids long. J gave up 2 bases and V 6 bases, and 6 bases lay outside the gene matches. Germline V CDR1 and CDR2: ENHRY, SYGVKD. The CDR3 loop reads CAISKTGDPYNEQFF. CDR3 DNA: TGTGCCATCAGCAAGACAGGGGACCCCTACAATGAGCAGTTCTTC.

This clonotype showed up just a few times. The chain carries TRBV21-1 and TRBJ1-5; the D call TRBD1 from the table was never checked on the DNA. TRBV21-1 is a pseudogene. This CDR3 is built from 13 residues. The chain's CDR3 is CATGQASNQPQHF. The CDR3 DNA reads TGTGCCACCGGACAGGCGAGCAATCAGCCCCAGCATTTT.